This T cell receptor (beta chain) was documented in a study of blood T cell repertoires in COVID-19. Study-level background: Some COVID-19 samples were acute and others convalescent; all came from the United States, Italy and Spain. From T cells, B-cell-depleted T cells, or PBMCs came the material, which was cDNA or gDNA.

Trimming removed 5 bases at V and 6 bases at J, with 17 bases between. Germline V CDR1 and CDR2: MDHEN, SYDVKM. The CDR3 spans 14 residues. Original data processing: Amplification of reference gene primers was used by the study to estimate nucleated cell counts. Clones were sequenced by immunoSEQ multiplex PCR, and TCRdb holds only the in-frame ones, with some missing. V and J calls and clone size are given by that table; D and trimming were obtained from the DNA. This table holds about 180,000 clones, about 83% found once. Categorization into cohorts depended on clinical history that participants reported.

The chain has TRBV28 and TRBJ2-7; D possibly corresponds to TRBD1 (5 bases). The sample taken for sequencing was PBMCs or T cells enriched from blood (not recorded which). This TCR was recovered from a woman in her twenties or thirties who had recovered from COVID-19. CDR3 sequence reads: CASSLVGRDSEQYF. Here the CDR3 DNA reads TGTGCCAGCAGTCTGGTGGGCAGGGATTCCGAGCAGTACTTC.